What follows describes a single T cell receptor beta chain. The target antigen is unknown. The data are from a study of blood T cells in healthy people across ages. Germline V lookup: CDR1 SNHLY, CDR2 FYNNEI. V was pared by 4 bases and J by 6 bases, with 22 bases between. CDR3 length equals 17 residues. Study findings and constraints: Older individuals had lower TCR beta diversity per million T cells (the decline was roughly linear).

A second PCR, run for roughly 7 to 12 cycles, used a sample-barcoded 5' primer plus a J-beta primer mix. Template switching added a 12-random-nucleotide identifier to every cDNA molecule. A single record per CDR3 protein comes from TCRdb applying MiXCR to the 5' RACE reads. The table includes about 650,000 distinct CDR3 sequences, 40% to 65% detected once. The chain recombines TRBV2 with TRBJ2-1, with D possibly matching TRBD2 (5 bases). The material sequenced was blood. This receptor was obtained from an elderly woman in good health. The CDR3 loop is CASSGGTGVRLRNEQFF. The CDR3 DNA reads as TGTGCCAGCAGTGGGGGAACCGGGGTTAGACTACGCAATGAGCAGTTCTTC.